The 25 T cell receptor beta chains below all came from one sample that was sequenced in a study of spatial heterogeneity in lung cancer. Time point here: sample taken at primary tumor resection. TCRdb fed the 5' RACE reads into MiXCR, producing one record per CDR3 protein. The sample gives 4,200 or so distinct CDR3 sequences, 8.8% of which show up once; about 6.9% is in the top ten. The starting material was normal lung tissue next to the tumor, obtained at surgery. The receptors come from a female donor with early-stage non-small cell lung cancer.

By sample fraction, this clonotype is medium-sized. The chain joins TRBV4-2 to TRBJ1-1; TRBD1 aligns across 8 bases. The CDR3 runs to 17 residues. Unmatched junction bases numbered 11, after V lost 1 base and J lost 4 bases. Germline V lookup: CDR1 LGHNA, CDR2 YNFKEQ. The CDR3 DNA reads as TGTGCCAGCAGCCAAGGGGCACCGGACAGGGCTGGCACTGAAGCTTTCTTT. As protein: CASSQGAPDRAGTEAFF.

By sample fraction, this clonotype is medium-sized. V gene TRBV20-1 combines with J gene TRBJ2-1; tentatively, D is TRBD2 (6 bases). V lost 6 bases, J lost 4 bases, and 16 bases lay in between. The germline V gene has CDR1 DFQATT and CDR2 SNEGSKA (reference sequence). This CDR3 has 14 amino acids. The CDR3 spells CSASTSSRYNEQFF. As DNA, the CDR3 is TGCAGTGCCAGTACTAGCAGTCGATACAATGAGCAGTTCTTC.

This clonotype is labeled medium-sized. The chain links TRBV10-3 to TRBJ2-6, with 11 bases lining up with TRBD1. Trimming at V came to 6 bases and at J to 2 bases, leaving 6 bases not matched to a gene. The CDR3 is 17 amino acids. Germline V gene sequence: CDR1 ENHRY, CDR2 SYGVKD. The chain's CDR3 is CAISPGTGGTGANVLTF. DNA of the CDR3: TGTGCCATCAGCCCCGGGACAGGGGGGACTGGGGCCAACGTCCTGACTTTC.

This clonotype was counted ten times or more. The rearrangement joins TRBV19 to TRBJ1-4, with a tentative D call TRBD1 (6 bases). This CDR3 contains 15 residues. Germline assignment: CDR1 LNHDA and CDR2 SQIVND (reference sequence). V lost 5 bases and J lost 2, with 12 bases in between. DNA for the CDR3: TGTGCCAGTAGTCGGCAGACAGGCACTAATGAAAAACTGTTTTTT. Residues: CASSRQTGTNEKLFF.

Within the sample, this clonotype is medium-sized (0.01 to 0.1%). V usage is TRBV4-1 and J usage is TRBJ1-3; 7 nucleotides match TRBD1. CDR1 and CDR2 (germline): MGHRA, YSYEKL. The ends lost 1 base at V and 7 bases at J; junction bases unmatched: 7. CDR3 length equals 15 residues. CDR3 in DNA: TGCGCCAGCAGCCAAGGTGACAGGGATCTTAACACCATATATTTT. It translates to CASSQGDRDLNTIYF.

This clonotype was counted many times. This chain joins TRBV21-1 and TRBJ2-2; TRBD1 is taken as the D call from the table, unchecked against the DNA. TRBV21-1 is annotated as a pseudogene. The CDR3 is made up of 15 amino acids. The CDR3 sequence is CASGSGQGNGGELFF. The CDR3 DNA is TGTGCCAGCGGTTCCGGACAGGGCAACGGGGGGGAGCTGTTTTTT.

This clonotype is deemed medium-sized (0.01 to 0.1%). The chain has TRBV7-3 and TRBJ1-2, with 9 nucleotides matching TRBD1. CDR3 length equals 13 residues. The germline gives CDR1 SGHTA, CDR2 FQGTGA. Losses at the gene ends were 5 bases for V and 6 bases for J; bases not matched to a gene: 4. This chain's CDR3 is CASSRTGGDGYTF. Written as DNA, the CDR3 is TGTGCCAGCAGCCGAACAGGGGGCGATGGCTACACCTTC. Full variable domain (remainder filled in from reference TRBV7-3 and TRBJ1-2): GAGVSQTPSNKVTEKGKYVELRCDPISGHTALYWYRQSLGQGPEFLIYFQGTGAADDSGLPNDRFFAVRPEGSVSTLKIQRTERGDSAVYLCASSRTGGDGYTFGSGTRLTVV.

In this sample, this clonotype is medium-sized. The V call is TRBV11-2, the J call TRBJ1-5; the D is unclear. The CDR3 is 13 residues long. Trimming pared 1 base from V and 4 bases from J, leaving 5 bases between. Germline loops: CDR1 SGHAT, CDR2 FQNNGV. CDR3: CASSLGANQPQHF. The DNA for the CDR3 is TGTGCCAGCAGCTTAGGAGCTAATCAGCCCCAGCATTTT.

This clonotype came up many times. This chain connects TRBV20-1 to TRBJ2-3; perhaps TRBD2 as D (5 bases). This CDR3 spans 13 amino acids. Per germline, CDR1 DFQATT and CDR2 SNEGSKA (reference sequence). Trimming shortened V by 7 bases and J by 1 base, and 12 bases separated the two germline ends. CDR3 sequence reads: CSVHSVGTDTQYF. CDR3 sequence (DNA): TGCAGTGTCCATAGCGTGGGCACAGATACGCAGTATTTT.

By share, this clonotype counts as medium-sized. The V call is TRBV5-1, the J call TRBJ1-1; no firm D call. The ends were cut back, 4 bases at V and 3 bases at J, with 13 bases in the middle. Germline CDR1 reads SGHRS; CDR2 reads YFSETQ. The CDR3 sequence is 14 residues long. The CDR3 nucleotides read TGCGCCAGCAGCCAGGCTGGAATGCACACTGAAGCTTTCTTT. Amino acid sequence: CASSQAGMHTEAFF.

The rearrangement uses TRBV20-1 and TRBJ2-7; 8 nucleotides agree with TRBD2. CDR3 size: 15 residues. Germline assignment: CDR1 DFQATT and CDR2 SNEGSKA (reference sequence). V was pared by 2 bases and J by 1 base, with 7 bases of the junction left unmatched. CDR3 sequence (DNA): TGCAGTGCTAGAAGGCAGCGGGGGCCATCCTACGAGCAGTACTTC. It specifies CSARRQRGPSYEQYF.

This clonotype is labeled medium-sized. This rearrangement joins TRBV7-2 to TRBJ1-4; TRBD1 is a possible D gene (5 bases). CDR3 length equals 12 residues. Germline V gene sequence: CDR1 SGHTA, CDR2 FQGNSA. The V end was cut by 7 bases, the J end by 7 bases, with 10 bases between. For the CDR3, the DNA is TGTGCCAGCACGGACACGCCTGAAAAACTGTTTTTT. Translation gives CASTDTPEKLFF.

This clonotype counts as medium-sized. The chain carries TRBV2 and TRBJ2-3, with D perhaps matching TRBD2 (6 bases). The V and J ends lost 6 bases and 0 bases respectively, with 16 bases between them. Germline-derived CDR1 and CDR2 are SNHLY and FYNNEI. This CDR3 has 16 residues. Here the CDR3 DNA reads TGTGCCAGCAGGGGGGGAATGGTAACCAGCACAGATACGCAGTATTTT. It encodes CASRGGMVTSTDTQYF.

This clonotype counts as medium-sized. This CDR3 reads CASREANTDTQYF. CDR3 sequence (DNA): TGTGCCAGCAGGGAGGCAAACACAGATACGCAGTATTTT. The rearrangement uses TRBV5-6 and TRBJ2-3; D might be TRBD2 (5 bases). The CDR3 length is 13 residues. Germline V gives CDR1 SGHDT, CDR2 YYEEEE. V lost 5 bases to trimming and J lost 2 bases, with 9 bases between them.

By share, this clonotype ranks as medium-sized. CDR3 sequence: CASSQSWAETATYGYTF. The CDR3 DNA sequence: TGCGCCAGCAGTCAATCATGGGCCGAGACGGCAACCTATGGCTACACCTTC. The V gene is TRBV23-1, the J gene TRBJ1-2; D unclear. TRBV23-1 is noted as an ORF with a role that remains uncertain. V lost 0 bases to trimming and J lost 4 bases, with 18 bases between them. The CDR3 loop spans 17 amino acids.

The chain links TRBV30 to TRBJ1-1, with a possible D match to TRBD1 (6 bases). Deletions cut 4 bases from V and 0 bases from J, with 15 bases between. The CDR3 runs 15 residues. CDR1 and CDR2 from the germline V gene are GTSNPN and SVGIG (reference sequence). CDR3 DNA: TGTGCCTGGATGGGCAGGGGCGGACTGAACACTGAAGCTTTCTTT. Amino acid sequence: CAWMGRGGLNTEAFF.

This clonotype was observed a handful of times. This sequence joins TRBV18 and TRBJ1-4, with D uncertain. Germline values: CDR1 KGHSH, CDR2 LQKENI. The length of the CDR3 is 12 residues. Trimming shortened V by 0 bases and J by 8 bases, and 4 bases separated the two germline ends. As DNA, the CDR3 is TGTGCCAGCTCACCACCAGGGGAAAAACTGTTTTTT. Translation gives CASSPPGEKLFF.

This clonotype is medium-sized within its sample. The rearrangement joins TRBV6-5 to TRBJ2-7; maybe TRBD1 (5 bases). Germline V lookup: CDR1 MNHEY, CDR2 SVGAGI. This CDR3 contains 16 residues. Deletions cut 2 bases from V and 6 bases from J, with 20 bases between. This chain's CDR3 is CASSYPSAQAPSEQYF. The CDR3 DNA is TGTGCCAGCAGTTACCCCTCGGCACAGGCCCCTTCCGAGCAGTACTTC.

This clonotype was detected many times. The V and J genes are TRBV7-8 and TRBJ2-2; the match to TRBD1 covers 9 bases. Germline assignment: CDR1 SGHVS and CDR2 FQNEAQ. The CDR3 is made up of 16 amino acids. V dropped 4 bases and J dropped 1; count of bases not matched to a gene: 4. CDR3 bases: TGTGCCAGCAGCTCACGACAGGGGGGGAACACCGGGGAGCTGTTTTTT. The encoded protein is CASSSRQGGNTGELFF.

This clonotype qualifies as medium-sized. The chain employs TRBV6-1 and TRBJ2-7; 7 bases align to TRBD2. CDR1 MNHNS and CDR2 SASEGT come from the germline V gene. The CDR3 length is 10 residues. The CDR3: CVGGSYEQYF. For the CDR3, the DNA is TGTGTCGGGGGGAGTTACGAGCAGTACTTC.

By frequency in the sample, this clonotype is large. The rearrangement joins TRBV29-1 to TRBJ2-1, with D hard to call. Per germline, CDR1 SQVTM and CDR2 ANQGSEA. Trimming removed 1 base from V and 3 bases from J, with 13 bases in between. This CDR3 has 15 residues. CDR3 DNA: TGCAGCGTTGAAGGAGCGCAGAGCTTCTACAATGAGCAGTTCTTC. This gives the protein CSVEGAQSFYNEQFF.

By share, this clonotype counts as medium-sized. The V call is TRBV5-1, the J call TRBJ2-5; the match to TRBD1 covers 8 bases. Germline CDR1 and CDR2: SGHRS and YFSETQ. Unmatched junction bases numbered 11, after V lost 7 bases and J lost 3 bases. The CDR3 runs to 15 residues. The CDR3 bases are TGCGCCAGCGGCACGCGACAGGGGCGTGAAGAGACCCAGTACTTC. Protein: CASGTRQGREETQYF.

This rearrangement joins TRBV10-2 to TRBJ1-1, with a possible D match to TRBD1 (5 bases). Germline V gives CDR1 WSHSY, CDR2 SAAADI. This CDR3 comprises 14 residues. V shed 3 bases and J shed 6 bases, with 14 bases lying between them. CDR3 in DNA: TGCGCCAGCAGTGAATACGGGGGTACTGCTGAAGCTTTCTTT. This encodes CASSEYGGTAEAFF.

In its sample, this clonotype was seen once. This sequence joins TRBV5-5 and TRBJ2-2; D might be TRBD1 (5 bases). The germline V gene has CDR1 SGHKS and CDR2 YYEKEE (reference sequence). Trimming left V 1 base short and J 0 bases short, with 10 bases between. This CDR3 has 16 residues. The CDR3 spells CASSLLQGSNTGELFF. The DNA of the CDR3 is TGTGCCAGCAGCTTGTTGCAGGGCTCGAACACCGGGGAGCTGTTTTTT.

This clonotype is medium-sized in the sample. The CDR3 sequence: CASSEANGHTGELFF. Written as DNA, the CDR3 is TGTGCCAGCAGTGAAGCGAATGGGCATACCGGGGAGCTGTTTTTT. The rearrangement joins TRBV6-1 to TRBJ2-2, with D hard to call. V was shortened by 0 bases and J by 5 bases, with 10 bases between the two germline ends. The CDR3 runs to 15 residues. Germline V CDR1 and CDR2: MNHNS, SASEGT.